These 20 T cell receptor beta chains originate from one sample sequenced in a study of Ad26.COV2.S vaccination and SARS-CoV-2 variants. Treatment defined: around 19 received Ad26.COV2.S at low or high dose, single or two shots; roughly five received placebo; per-sample allocation not given. Day 63 following the first vaccine or placebo injection was when the samples were taken. Using immunoSEQ multiplex PCR, the repertoire was profiled, and TCRdb retains in-frame clones only, with some absent. The sample lists 200,000 to 300,000 clones, around 88% occurring once. Sequenced material: peripheral blood, taken in a trial of Ad26.COV2.S vaccine versus placebo. Receptor source: a person between 18 and 65 years old who received the Ad26.COV2.S COVID-19 vaccine or a placebo.

The chain employs TRBV7-8 and TRBJ2-1; the D is unclear. The CDR3 covers 10 residues. CDR1 SGHVS and CDR2 FQNEAQ come from the germline V gene. V shed 5 bases and J shed 8 bases, with 4 bases lying between them. The CDR3 protein is CASSPHEQFF. In nucleotides, the CDR3 is TGTGCCAGCAGCCCCCATGAGCAGTTCTTC.

This clone was detected once. The V and J genes are TRBV27 and TRBJ1-1; D perhaps matches TRBD1 (6 bases). The germline CDR1 and CDR2 sequences are MNHEY and SMNVEV (reference sequence). The CDR3 length is 17 residues. Trimming cost V 6 bases and J 0 bases, with 20 bases left between them. The CDR3 DNA is TGTGCCAGCAGAAGGGGGGCAGGAGATACTTTGAACACTGAAGCTTTCTTT. Translating gives CASRRGAGDTLNTEAFF.

This clone came up once. The chain couples TRBV20-1 to TRBJ2-3; D is unclear. The V end was cut by 3 bases, the J end by 0 bases, with 7 bases between. The CDR3 totals 13 residues. Germline CDR1 DFQATT, CDR2 SNEGSKA (reference sequence). The DNA of the CDR3 is TGCAGTGCTAGTTTTACTAGCACAGATACGCAGTATTTT. It encodes CSASFTSTDTQYF.

The chain carries TRBV6-5 and TRBJ2-4; D is perhaps TRBD1 (7 bases). This CDR3 has 15 amino acids. The ends were cut back, 0 bases at V and 9 bases at J, with 15 bases in the middle. CDR1 and CDR2 from the germline V gene are MNHEY and SVGAGI. The CDR3 DNA sequence: TGTGCCAGCAGTTACTCGGAGGAGGGGGCTAGCATTCAGTACTTC. As protein: CASSYSEEGASIQYF.

V gene TRBV4-1 combines with J gene TRBJ2-1; D is undetermined. CDR1 MGHRA and CDR2 YSYEKL come from the germline V gene. This CDR3 has 15 amino acids. Trimming removed 0 bases from V and 4 bases from J, with 10 bases in between. The DNA of the CDR3 is TGCGCCAGCAGCCAAGATTGGGCGGTTTACAATGAGCAGTTCTTC. It yields the protein CASSQDWAVYNEQFF.

The J gene is TRBJ2-7, the V gene TRBV6-2 or TRBV6-3, with D perhaps TRBD2 (6 bases). Germline V gene lookup returns CDR1 MNHEY and CDR2 SVGEGT. The CDR3 contains 14 residues. Trimming took 7 bases from V and 3 from J, leaving 16 bases between them. The CDR3 DNA follows: TGTGCCAGCACCCCCGGGGGACCATTCTACGAGCAGTACGTC. It specifies CASTPGGPFYEQYV.

The chain combines TRBV11-1 with TRBJ2-5; D gene unclear. Germline V CDR1 and CDR2: SGHAT, FQDESV (reference sequence). The CDR3 is made up of 12 amino acids. V lost 5 bases to trimming and J lost 2 bases, with 6 bases between them. DNA for the CDR3: TGTGCCAGCAGCCCCGGGCAAGAGACCCAGTACTTC. Amino acids: CASSPGQETQYF.

The chain links TRBV7-2 to TRBJ2-1, with 8 bases matching TRBD2. Germline CDR1 reads SGHTA; CDR2 reads FQGNSA. The CDR3 is 15 residues long. J was trimmed by 5 bases and V by 5 bases; bases with no gene match: 8. CDR3 protein: CASSRTGTSDNEQFF. CDR3 DNA: TGTGCCAGCAGCCGCACCGGGACTAGTGACAATGAGCAGTTCTTC. The full variable domain, rest sourced from reference TRBV7-2 and TRBJ2-1, is GAGVSQSPSNKVTEKGKDVELRCDPISGHTALYWYRQSLGQGLEFLIYFQGNSAPDKSGLPSDRFSAERTGGSVSTLTIQRTQQEDSAVYLCASSRTGTSDNEQFFGPGTRLTVL.

The rearrangement joins TRBV19 to TRBJ2-2; 16 nucleotides align to TRBD2. CDR3 size: 18 residues. Per germline, CDR1 LNHDA and CDR2 SQIVND (reference sequence). V lost 10 bases, J lost 3 bases, and 11 bases stayed unmatched. This chain's CDR3 is CATTPGLAGGRDTGELFF. The CDR3 coding sequence is TGTGCCACCACCCCGGGACTAGCGGGGGGGCGTGACACCGGGGAGCTGTTTTTT.

The J gene is TRBJ2-2, the V gene TRBV7-9, with 7 nucleotides matching TRBD1. Per the germline V gene, CDR1 is SEHNR and CDR2 is FQNEAQ (reference sequence). Unmatched junction bases numbered 14, after V lost 3 bases and J lost 1 base. The CDR3 sequence is 19 residues long. The CDR3 region is CASSFEGALKEMNTGELFF. The CDR3 nucleotides read TGTGCCAGCAGCTTTGAGGGGGCGCTTAAAGAAATGAACACCGGGGAGCTGTTTTTT.

V usage is TRBV2 and J usage is TRBJ1-1; D might be TRBD1 (6 bases). V was trimmed by 3 bases and J by 1 base, leaving 15 bases between them. CDR3 length equals 16 residues. Germline V CDR1 and CDR2: SNHLY, FYNNEI. The CDR3 DNA is TGTGCCAGCAGTGAGAGGGGGGGAGTATGGAACACTGAAGCTTTCTTT. Its translation is CASSERGGVWNTEAFF. Together with reference TRBV2 and TRBJ1-1, the CDR3 gives the full variable domain: EPEVTQTPSHQVTQMGQEVILRCVPISNHLYFYWYRQILGQKVEFLVSFYNNEISEKSEIFDDQFSVERPDGSNFTLKIRSTKLEDSAMYFCASSERGGVWNTEAFFGQGTRLTVV.

This chain connects TRBV19 to TRBJ1-6, with 8 bases identical to TRBD1. With 5 bases clipped from V and 3 bases from J, the junction kept 15 bases outside the gene matches. Germline lookup yields CDR1 LNHDA and CDR2 SQIVND (reference sequence). This CDR3 has 19 residues. The CDR3 region is CASSPPTGTGVLYNSPLHF. CDR3 nucleotides: TGTGCCAGTAGTCCACCCACCGGGACAGGAGTTCTCTATAATTCACCCCTCCACTTT.

This sequence joins TRBV27 and TRBJ2-2; TRBD2 matches at 11 bases. The CDR3 has 21 amino acids. Germline V lookup: CDR1 MNHEY, CDR2 SMNVEV (reference sequence). Trimming took 4 bases from V and 2 from J; bases not matched to a gene: 18. CDR3 in amino acids: CASSSIPPGTSGHTNTGELFF. CDR3 nucleotide sequence: TGTGCCAGCAGTTCTATCCCCCCCGGGACTAGCGGTCACACCAACACCGGGGAGCTGTTTTTT.

The chain combines TRBV6-2 or TRBV6-3 with TRBJ2-4; tentatively, D is TRBD1 or TRBD2 (6 bases each). The CDR3 is made up of 15 amino acids. In germline, CDR1 is MNHEY, CDR2 SVGEGT. V gave up 4 bases and J gave up 0 bases, with 10 bases separating them. The CDR3 DNA reads TGTGCCAGCAGTTTCGGGGGCATAGCCAAAAACATTCAGTACTTC. Its translation: CASSFGGIAKNIQYF.

This chain links TRBV4-3 with TRBJ2-7; D is undetermined. V was pared by 0 bases and J by 3 bases, with 12 bases between. The CDR3 contains 15 residues. CDR1 LGHNA and CDR2 YSLEER come from the germline V gene. CDR3 residues: CASSQDGDGYYEQYF. CDR3 DNA sequence: TGCGCCAGCAGCCAAGATGGAGACGGTTACTACGAGCAGTACTTC.

This clone was seen ten or more times. The chain carries TRBV14 and TRBJ2-2; D gene unclear. V lost 2 bases and J 7 bases, leaving 5 bases between the germline ends. The CDR3 consists of 12 residues. The germline CDR1 and CDR2 sequences are SGHDN and FVKESK. CDR3 bases: TGTGCCAGCAGCCAAAATCTCGGGGAGCTGTTTTTT. Its translation: CASSQNLGELFF.

The chain has TRBV30 and TRBJ1-5; D call uncertain. The CDR3 runs to 15 residues. The ends were cut back, 0 bases at V and 4 bases at J, with 13 bases in the middle. Germline CDR1 reads GTSNPN; CDR2 reads SVGIG (reference sequence). The CDR3 loop reads CAWSVRAGTNQPQHF. In DNA, the CDR3 is TGTGCCTGGAGTGTACGGGCAGGAACAAATCAGCCCCAGCATTTT.

The chain combines TRBV5-1 with TRBJ1-4; 7 bases map to TRBD1. The CDR3 is 17 amino acids. After removal of 2 bases from V and 5 bases from J, the junction contained 12 bases not matched to a gene. In germline, CDR1 is SGHRS, CDR2 YFSETQ. The CDR3 DNA is TGCGCCAGCAGCTTAACCACGTCCACAGGGGCCAATGAAAAACTGTTTTTT. Encoded protein: CASSLTTSTGANEKLFF.

The rearrangement uses TRBV29-1 and TRBJ2-1, with 10 bases matching TRBD2. CDR3 length: 14 amino acids. CDR1 and CDR2 (germline): SQVTM, ANQGSEA. J was trimmed by 2 bases and V by 5 bases; bases with no gene match: 3. The CDR3 reads CSVKSGRAYNEQFF. The CDR3 DNA reads as TGCAGCGTTAAAAGCGGGAGGGCCTACAATGAGCAGTTCTTC.

The chain uses TRBV5-1 and TRBJ2-1, with TRBD2 matching over 12 bases. J was trimmed by 8 bases and V by 0 bases; bases with no gene match: 9. Germline loops: CDR1 SGHRS, CDR2 YFSETQ. The length of the CDR3 is 17 residues. CDR3 protein: CASSLVLAGGGGDEQFF. The CDR3 DNA reads as TGCGCCAGCAGCTTGGTACTAGCGGGGGGCGGCGGGGATGAGCAGTTCTTC.